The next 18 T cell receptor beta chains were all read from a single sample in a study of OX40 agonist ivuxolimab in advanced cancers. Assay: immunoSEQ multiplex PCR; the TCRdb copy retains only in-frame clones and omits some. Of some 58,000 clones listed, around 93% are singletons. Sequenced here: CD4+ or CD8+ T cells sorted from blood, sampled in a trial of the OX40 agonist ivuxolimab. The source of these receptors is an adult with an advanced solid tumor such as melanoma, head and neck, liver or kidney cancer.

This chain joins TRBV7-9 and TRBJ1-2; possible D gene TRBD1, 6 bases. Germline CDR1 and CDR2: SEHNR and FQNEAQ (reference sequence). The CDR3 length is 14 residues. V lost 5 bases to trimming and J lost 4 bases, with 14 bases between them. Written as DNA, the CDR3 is TGTGCCAGCAGCACTACTGGACAGTTCTATGGCTACACCTTC. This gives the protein CASSTTGQFYGYTF.

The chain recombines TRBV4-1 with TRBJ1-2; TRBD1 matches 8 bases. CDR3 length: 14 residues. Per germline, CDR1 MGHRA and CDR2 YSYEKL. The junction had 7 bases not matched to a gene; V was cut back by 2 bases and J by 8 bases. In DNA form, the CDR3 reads TGCGCCAGCAGCCAAACCGACAGGGGATGGGGCTACACCTTC. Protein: CASSQTDRGWGYTF.

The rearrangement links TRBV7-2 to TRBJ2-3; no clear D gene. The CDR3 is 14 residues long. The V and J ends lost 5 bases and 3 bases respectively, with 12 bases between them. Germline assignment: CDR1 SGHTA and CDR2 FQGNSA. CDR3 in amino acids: CASSRSDPTDTQYF. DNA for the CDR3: TGTGCCAGCAGCAGATCGGACCCGACAGATACGCAGTATTTT.

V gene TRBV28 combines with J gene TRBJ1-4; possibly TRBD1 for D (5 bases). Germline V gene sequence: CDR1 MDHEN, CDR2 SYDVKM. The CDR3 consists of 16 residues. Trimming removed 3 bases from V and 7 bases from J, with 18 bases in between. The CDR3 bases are TGTGCCAGCAGTTTCTTTGTGTTGGGGCGTGGTGAAAAACTGTTTTTT. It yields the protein CASSFFVLGRGEKLFF.

In DNA, the CDR3 is TGTGCCAGCAGTATCGGTGGACCCCAAGAGACCCAGTACTTC. Translation gives CASSIGGPQETQYF. The chain is built from TRBV11-2 and TRBJ2-5; D ambiguous. The CDR3 is 14 residues long. Germline CDR1 SGHAT, CDR2 FQNNGV. Trimming took 6 bases from V and 1 from J, leaving 12 bases between them.

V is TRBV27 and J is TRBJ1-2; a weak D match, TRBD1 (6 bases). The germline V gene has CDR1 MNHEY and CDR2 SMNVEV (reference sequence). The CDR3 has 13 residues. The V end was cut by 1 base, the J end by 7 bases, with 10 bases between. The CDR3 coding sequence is TGTGCCAGCAGTTTATTTGGGGGCGGTGGCTACACCTTC. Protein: CASSLFGGGGYTF.

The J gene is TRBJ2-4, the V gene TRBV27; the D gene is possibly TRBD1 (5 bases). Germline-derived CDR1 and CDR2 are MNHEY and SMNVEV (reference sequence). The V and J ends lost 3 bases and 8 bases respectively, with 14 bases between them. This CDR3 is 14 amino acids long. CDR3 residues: CASSFSAGSDIQYF. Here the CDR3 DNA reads TGTGCCAGCAGTTTTTCTGCAGGGTCAGACATTCAGTACTTC.

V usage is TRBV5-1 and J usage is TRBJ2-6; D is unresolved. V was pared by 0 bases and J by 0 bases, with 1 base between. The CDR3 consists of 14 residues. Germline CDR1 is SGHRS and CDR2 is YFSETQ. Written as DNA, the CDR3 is TGCGCCAGCAGCTTGGGCTCTGGGGCCAACGTCCTGACTTTC. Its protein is CASSLGSGANVLTF.

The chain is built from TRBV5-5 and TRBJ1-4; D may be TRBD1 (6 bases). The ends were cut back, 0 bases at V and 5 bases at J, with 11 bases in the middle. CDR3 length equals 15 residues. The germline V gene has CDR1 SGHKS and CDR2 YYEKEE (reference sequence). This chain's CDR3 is CASSLGTVPNEKLFF. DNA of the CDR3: TGTGCCAGCAGCTTGGGGACAGTTCCGAATGAAAAACTGTTTTTT.

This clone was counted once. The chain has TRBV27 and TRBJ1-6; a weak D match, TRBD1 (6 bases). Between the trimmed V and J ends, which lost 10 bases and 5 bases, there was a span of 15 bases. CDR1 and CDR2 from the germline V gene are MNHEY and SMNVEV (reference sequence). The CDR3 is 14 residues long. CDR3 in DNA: TGTGCCACCAGCCGGGGGGGGCATAATTCACCCCTCCACTTT. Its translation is CATSRGGHNSPLHF.

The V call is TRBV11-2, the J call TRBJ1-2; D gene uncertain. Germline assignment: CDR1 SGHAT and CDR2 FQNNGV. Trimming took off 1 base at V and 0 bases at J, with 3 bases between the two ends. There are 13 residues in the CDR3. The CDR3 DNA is TGTGCCAGCAGCTTAGGGCCTAACTATGGCTACACCTTC. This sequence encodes CASSLGPNYGYTF.

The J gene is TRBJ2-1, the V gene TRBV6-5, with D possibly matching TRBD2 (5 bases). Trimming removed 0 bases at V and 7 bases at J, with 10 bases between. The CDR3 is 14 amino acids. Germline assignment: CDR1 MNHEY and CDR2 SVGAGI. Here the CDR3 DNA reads TGTGCCAGCAGTTACTCGTTCCGGGGAAATGAGCAGTTCTTC. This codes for CASSYSFRGNEQFF.

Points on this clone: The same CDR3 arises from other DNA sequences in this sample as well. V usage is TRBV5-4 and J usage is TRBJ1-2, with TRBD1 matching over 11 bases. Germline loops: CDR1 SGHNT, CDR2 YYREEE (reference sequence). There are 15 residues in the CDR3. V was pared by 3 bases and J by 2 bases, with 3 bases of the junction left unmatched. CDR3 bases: TGTGCCAGCAGCTCCGGACAGGGGGCGAACTATGGCTACACCTTC. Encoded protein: CASSSGQGANYGYTF. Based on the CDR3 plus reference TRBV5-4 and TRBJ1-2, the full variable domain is ETGVTQSPTHLIKTRGQQVTLRCSSQSGHNTVSWYQQALGQGPQFIFQYYREEENGRGNFPPRFSGLQFPNYSSELNVNALELDDSALYLCASSSGQGANYGYTFGSGTRLTVV.

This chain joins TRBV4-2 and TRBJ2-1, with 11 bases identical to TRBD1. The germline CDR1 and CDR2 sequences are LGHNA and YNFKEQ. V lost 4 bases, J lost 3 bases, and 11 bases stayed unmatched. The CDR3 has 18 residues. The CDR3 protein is CASSPQEMGQGVYNEQFF. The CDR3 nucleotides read TGTGCCAGCAGCCCCCAGGAGATGGGACAGGGGGTCTACAATGAGCAGTTCTTC.

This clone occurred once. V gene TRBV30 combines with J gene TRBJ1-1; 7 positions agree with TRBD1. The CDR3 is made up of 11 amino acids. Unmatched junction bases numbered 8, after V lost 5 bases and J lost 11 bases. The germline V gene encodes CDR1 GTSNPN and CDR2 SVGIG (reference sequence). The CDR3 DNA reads TGTGCCTGGGAGGGGGCGCGTGTGGCTTTCTTT. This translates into CAWEGARVAFF.

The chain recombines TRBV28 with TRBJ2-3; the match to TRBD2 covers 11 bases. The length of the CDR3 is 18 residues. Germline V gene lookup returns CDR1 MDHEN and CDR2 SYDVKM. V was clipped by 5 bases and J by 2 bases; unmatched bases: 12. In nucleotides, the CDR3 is TGTGCCAGCAGTCTCCTCCTGGGACTAGCGGATTCCACAGATACGCAGTATTTT. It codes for CASSLLLGLADSTDTQYF.

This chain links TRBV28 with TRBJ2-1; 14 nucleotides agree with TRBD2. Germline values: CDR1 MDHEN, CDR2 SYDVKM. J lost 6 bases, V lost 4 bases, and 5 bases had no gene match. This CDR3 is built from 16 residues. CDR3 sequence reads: CASSSGGTSGSNEQFF. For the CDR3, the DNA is TGTGCCAGCAGTTCGGGGGGGACTAGCGGGAGCAATGAGCAGTTCTTC.

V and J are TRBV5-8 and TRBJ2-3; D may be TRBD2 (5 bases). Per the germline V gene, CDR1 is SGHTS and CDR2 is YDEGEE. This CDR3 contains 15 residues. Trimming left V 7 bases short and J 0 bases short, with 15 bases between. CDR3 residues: CASGPGVQSTDTQYF. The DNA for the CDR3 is TGTGCCAGCGGGCCCGGGGTGCAGAGCACAGATACGCAGTATTTT.